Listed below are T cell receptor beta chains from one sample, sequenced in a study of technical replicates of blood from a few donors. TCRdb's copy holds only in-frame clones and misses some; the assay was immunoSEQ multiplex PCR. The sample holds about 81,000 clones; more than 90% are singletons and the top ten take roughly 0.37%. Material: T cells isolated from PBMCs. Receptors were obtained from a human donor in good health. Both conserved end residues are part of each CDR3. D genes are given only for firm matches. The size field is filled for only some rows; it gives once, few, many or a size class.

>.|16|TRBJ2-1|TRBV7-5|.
TGTGTCAGAAGCCATATACTAGCGGGAGATACCAATGAGCAGTTCTTC
CVRSHILAGDTNEQFF
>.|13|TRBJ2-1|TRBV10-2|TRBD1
TGCGCCAGCAGCCGACAGGGAAACAATGAGCAGTTCTTC
CASSRQGNNEQFF
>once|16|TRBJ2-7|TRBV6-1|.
TGTGCCAGCAGTGAAAGGTTAGCGGCCAGCTCCTACGAGCAGTACTTC
CASSERLAASSYEQYF
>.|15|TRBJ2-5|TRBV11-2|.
TGTGCCAGCAGCTTTGTACAGGGAACCCAAGAGACCCAGTACTTC
CASSFVQGTQETQYF
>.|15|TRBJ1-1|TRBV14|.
TGTGCCAGCAGCCAAAGAATTGGCAGGGCCACTGAAGCTTTCTTT
CASSQRIGRATEAFF
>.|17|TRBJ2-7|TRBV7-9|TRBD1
TGTGCCAGCAGCTTTAGGCCCGGGACAGGGATCAGGGCCGAGCAGTACTTC
CASSFRPGTGIRAEQYF
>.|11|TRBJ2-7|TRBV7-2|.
TGTGCCAGCAGCTTTCTCGTCGAGCAGTACTTC
CASSFLVEQYF
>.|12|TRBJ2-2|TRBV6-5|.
TGTGCCAGCAGACGAGACAGGGGGGAGCTGTTTTTT
CASRRDRGELFF
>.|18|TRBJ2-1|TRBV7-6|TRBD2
TGTGCCAGCAGCTTAGAAGTTCCTAGCGGGACTACCTACAATGAGCAGTTCTTC
CASSLEVPSGTTYNEQFF
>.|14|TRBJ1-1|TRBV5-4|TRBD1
TGTGCCAGCAGCTTCGCAGGGGGCAAGACTGAAGCTTTCTTT
CASSFAGGKTEAFF
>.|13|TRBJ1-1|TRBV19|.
TGTGCCAGTTCTTTGAGCGTGAACACTGAAGCTTTCTTT
CASSLSVNTEAFF
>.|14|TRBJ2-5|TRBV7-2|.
TGTGCCAGCAGCTTTAACGGTCTCCAAGAGACCCAGTACTTC
CASSFNGLQETQYF
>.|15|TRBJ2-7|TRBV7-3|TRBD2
TGTGCCAGCAGCTTATACCCGGGAGGGACCTACGAGCAGTACTTC
CASSLYPGGTYEQYF
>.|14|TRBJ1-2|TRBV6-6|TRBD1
TGTGCCAGCAGGGTCACAGGGGGTGACTATGGCTACACCTTC
CASRVTGGDYGYTF
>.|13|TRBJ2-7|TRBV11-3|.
TGTGCCAGCAGCTTACAGGGCAGCTACGAGCAGTACTTC
CASSLQGSYEQYF
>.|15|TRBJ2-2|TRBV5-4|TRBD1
TGTGCCAGCAGCTCACCAGGGGGCGCGTTCGGGGAGCTGTTTTTT
CASSSPGGAFGELFF
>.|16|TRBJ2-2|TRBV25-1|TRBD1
TGTGCCAGCAGTGTTCTCGGACAGGGTATGACCGGGGAGCTGTTTTTT
CASSVLGQGMTGELFF
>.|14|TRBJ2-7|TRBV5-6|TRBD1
TGTGCCAGCAGTTACGGGACAGGGTATACCGAGCAGTACTTC
CASSYGTGYTEQYF
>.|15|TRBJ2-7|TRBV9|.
TGTGCCAGCAGCGTAGGTGGGGGGAGCACCTACGAGCAGTACTTC
CASSVGGGSTYEQYF
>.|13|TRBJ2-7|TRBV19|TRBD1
TGTGCCAGCCGGGGACAGGCCTCCTACGAGCAGTACTTC
CASRGQASYEQYF
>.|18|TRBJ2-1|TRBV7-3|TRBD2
TGTGCCAGCAGCTTAAATCCCCTCGAGGCGGGAGGGGGGAATGAGCAGTTCTTC
CASSLNPLEAGGGNEQFF
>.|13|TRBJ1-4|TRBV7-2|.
TGTGCCAGCAGCTTAATGGGGGCTGAAAAACTGTTTTTT
CASSLMGAEKLFF
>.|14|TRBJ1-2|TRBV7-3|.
TGTGCCAGCAGCTTAGAGCCGCGAGGGTATGGCTACACCTTC
CASSLEPRGYGYTF
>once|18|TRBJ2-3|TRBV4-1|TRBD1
TGCGCCAGCAGCCGTATCCGCAGGGGGCTTCAACCCACAGATACGCAGTATTTT
CASSRIRRGLQPTDTQYF
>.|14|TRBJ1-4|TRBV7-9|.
TGTGCCAGCAGCGGGCAGGGATCTAATGAAAAACTGTTTTTT
CASSGQGSNEKLFF
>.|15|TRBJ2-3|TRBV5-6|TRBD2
TGTGCCAGCAGCTTGCTAGCGGCTAGCACAGATACGCAGTATTTT
CASSLLAASTDTQYF
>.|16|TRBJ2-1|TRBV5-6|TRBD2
TGTGCCAGCAGCTGGGATCCGAGCGGGAAAGGCCATGAGCAGTTCTTC
CASSWDPSGKGHEQFF
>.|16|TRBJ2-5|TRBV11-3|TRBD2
TGTGCCAGCAGCTTCACCGGACTAGCGGGAGAGGAGACCCAGTACTTC
CASSFTGLAGEETQYF
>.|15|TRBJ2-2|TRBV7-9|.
TGTGCCAGCAGCTTCTACCGCGCGAACACCGGGGAGCTGTTTTTT
CASSFYRANTGELFF
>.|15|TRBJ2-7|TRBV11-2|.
TGTGCCAGCACTCCTAGGGGGACACCAAAAAACGAGCAGTACTTC
CASTPRGTPKNEQYF
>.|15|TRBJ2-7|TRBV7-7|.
TGTGCTAGCAGCTTTGGAACAGGTAGCTCCTACGAGCAGTACTTC
CASSFGTGSSYEQYF
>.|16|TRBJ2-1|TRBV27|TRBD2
TGTGCCAGCAGTTCCCCGGGACTAGCGGGAGGTAATGAGCAGTTCTTC
CASSSPGLAGGNEQFF
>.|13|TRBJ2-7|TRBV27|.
TGTGCCAGCAGTTCGTACAGATCCTACGAGCAGTACTTC
CASSSYRSYEQYF
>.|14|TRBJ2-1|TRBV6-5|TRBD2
TGTGCCAGCAGTTTAGCGGGACTAGTAGATGAGCAGTTCTTC
CASSLAGLVDEQFF
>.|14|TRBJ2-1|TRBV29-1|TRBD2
TGCAGCGTTGTGGGCGGGGGTGTGAGGGATGAGCAGTTCTTC
CSVVGGGVRDEQFF
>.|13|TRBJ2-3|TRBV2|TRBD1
TGTGCCAGCCTTCTAGGGGGCTTCGATACGCAGTATTTT
CASLLGGFDTQYF
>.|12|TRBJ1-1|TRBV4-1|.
TGCGCCAGCAGCCAATATCCGGGGGAAGCTTTCTTT
CASSQYPGEAFF
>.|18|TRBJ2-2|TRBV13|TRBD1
TGTGCCAGCAGCCCTGGGACAGGGGTTAAGATCCTTACCGGGGAGCTGTTTTTT
CASSPGTGVKILTGELFF
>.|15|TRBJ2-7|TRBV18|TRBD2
TGTGCCAGCTCACCCACTAGCGGGAGTGTCAACGAGCAGTACTTC
CASSPTSGSVNEQYF